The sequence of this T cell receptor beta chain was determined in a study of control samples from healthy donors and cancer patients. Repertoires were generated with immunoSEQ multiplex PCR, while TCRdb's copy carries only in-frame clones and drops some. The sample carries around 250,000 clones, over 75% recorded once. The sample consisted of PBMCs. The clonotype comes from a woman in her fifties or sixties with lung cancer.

The CDR3 here is CASSFLAGGTDTQYF. The CDR3 bases are TGTGCCAGCAGTTTCCTAGCGGGGGGGACAGATACGCAGTATTTT. The chain recombines TRBV2 with TRBJ2-3, with 12 positions matching TRBD2. The CDR3 sequence is 15 residues long. The germline gives CDR1 SNHLY, CDR2 FYNNEI. V trimming: 5 bases; J trimming: 3 bases; junction bases outside the gene matches: 3.